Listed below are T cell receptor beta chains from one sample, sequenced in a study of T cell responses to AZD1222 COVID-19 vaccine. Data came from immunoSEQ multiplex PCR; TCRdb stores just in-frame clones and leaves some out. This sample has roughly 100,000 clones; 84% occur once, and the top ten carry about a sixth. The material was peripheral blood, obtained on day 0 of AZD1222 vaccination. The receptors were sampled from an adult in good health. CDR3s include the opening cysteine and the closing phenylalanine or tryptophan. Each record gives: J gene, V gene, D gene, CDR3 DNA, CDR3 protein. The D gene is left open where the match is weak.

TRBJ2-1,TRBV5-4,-,TGTGCCAGCAGCCCAGGGGGGGGAGGAGGGGCCTACAATGAGCAGTTCTTC,CASSPGGGGGAYNEQFF
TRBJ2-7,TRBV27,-,TGTGCCAGCAGTTTAGGGGGGAGGGGGGAGCAGTACTTC,CASSLGGRGEQYF
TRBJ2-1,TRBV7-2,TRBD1,TGTGCCAGCAGCCAAAGGGGGCGGGCCAGCTCCTACAATGAGCAGTTCTTC,CASSQRGRASSYNEQFF
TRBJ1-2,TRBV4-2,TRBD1,TGTGCCAGCAGCCAAGGACAGGGCTATGGCTACACCTTC,CASSQGQGYGYTF
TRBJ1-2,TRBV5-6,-,TGTGCCAGCAGCTTGGCCGGGAAGTACGGCTACACCTTC,CASSLAGKYGYTF
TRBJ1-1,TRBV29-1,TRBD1,TGCAGCGTTGAATTTGGACAGGGGGCAAAAGCTTTCTTT,CSVEFGQGAKAFF
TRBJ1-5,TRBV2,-,TGTGCCAGCAGTGAAGCGCTTACTCATCAGCCCCAGCATTTT,CASSEALTHQPQHF
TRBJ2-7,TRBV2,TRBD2,TGTGCCAGCAGTTCTACACCGGGACTAGCGGGAAAGCAGTACTTC,CASSSTPGLAGKQYF
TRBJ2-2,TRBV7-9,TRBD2,TGTGCCAGCAGAATACGGGGGGGCCCCCTCGGGGAGCTGTTTTTT,CASRIRGGPLGELFF
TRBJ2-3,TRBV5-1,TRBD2,TGCGCCAGCAGCTTGGTGGGGGGGAGTAGCACAGATACGCAGTATTTT,CASSLVGGSSTDTQYF
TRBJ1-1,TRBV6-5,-,TGTGCCAGCGGGAACTGGGGACTGAACACTGAAGCTTTCTTT,CASGNWGLNTEAFF
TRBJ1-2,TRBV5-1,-,TGCGCCAGCAGCCTGAATCGGGACTCCTATGGCTACACCTTC,CASSLNRDSYGYTF
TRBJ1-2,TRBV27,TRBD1,TGTGCCAGCAGACGCAACACACGGACAGGAGGGGCTGGCTACACCTTC,CASRRNTRTGGAGYTF
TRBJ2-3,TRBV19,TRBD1,TGTGCCAGTGCATCCCGGACAGGGAGCACAGATACGCAGTATTTT,CASASRTGSTDTQYF
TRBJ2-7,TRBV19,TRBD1,TGTGCCAGTAGTGCCGTTACAGGGGACTACGAGCAGTACTTC,CASSAVTGDYEQYF
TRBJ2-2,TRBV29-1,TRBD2,TGCAGCGGACGCGGGAGGGCCGGCACCGGGGAGCTGTTTTTT,CSGRGRAGTGELFF